The T cell receptor beta chain under discussion was sequenced for a study of OX40 agonist ivuxolimab in advanced cancers. For context, the study as a whole: Ivuxolimab was an agonistic, fully human IgG2 monoclonal antibody directed against OX40 (CD134), a costimulatory receptor. Intravenous ivuxolimab was administered to patients every 2 weeks at six dose levels: 0.01, 0.1, 0.3, 1.5, 3 and 10 mg/kg. Of the 50 to 55 patients in dose escalation, some 20 had hepatocellular carcinoma, about 15 had melanoma, 9 had renal cell carcinoma and 9 had head and neck cancer. The dose-escalation cohort was roughly 83% male with a mean age of approximately 60 years, ranging from about 23 to 85. Patients were allowed to have had prior anti-PD-1, anti-PD-L1 or anti-CTLA-4 therapy, and approximately 37% of the dose-escalation patients had been treated with checkpoint inhibitors. Three dose-escalation patients achieved partial responses, one with hepatocellular carcinoma and two with cutaneous melanoma. The point of sequencing TCRbeta in the periphery was to test whether ivuxolimab changed TCR sequence diversity and drove clonal T-cell expansion. The monotherapy dose-escalation portion (N of about 47 patients) of the phase I ivuxolimab trial is reported in the paper.

Genomic DNA was extracted from sorted cells for sequencing of the TCRbeta CDR3 region. The immunoSEQ Assay was used for sequencing of TCRbeta CDR3 regions. The source is immuneACCESS, and TCRdb retained only in-frame sequences with V and J called. Part of the clones is not carried over; for the studies checked, unresolved V genes explain less than half of this, and the remainder is unexplained. For this sample there are about 76,000 clones; over 80% appear just once. The ten largest account for more than 1.5% of the sample. As for this clone: Its specific antigen is unknown. Base qualities are not recorded, but no much larger clone differs from it by a single base.

The investigation overall reported the following: The antigen specificity of the peripheral T cells that underwent clonal expansion was not determined. After ivuxolimab, more expanded clones were found on average in CD8+ T cells than in CD4+ T cells. Clonal expansion of both CD4+ and CD8+ blood T cells was observed from baseline to week 6 at doses 0.1 to 3.0 mg/kg. In the 0.1-3.0 mg/kg groups, partial responders had among the lowest normalized peripheral clonal expansion, particularly in CD8+ T cells. Low levels of normalized T-cell clonal expansion were also seen in some nonresponding patients.

The trial excluded patients who had a history of autoimmune disease or who were on systemic immunosuppression. Peripheral blood for TCR sequencing was collected from all dose cohorts at baseline, on cycle 4 day 1, and on cycle 7 day 1. Samples came from an open-label, multicenter, first-in-human phase I dose-escalation trial of ivuxolimab. The trial enrolled adults with locally advanced or metastatic head and neck squamous cell, hepatocellular, melanoma or renal cell carcinoma. Before TCR sequencing, CD4+ T cells and CD8+ T cells from peripheral blood were sorted into separate populations. The CDR3 runs 16 residues from the cysteine to the phenylalanine. Left in the record is the CDR3 DNA by itself, 48 bases read in frame from the first base. Sequences ENHRY (CDR1) and SYGVKD (CDR2) are obtained from the germline V gene. Trimming costs V 0 bases and J 1 base, and their ends lie 11 bases apart.

The source material was CD4+ or CD8+ T cells sorted from blood, sampled in a trial of the OX40 agonist ivuxolimab. The clonotype was recovered from an adult with an advanced solid tumor such as melanoma, head and neck, liver or kidney cancer. The chain is encoded by TRBV10-3 joined to TRBJ2-3; the D gene could be either TRBD1 or TRBD2, each agreeing at 5 bases. The CDR3 loop reads CAISESLRGGTDTQYF. The sequenced DNA is TGTGCCATCAGTGAGTCCTTAAGAGGGGGCACAGATACGCAGTATTTT.